This TCR beta chain was recorded in a study of vaccination and CD4 T cells after COVID-19. Study background: Post-COVID draws followed diagnosis by a median around 100 days (range 35 to 161).

The CDR3 is 14 amino acids. CDR1 and CDR2 from the germline V gene are MNHNS and SASEGT. Germline trimming cut 3 bases from V and 6 bases from J; bases unmatched to any gene: 7. Cultured CD4+ T-cell DNA underwent Oncomine TCR Beta short-read sequencing. MiXCR, run by TCRdb on the PCR reads, gives a single entry per CDR3 protein. The data contain around 14,000 distinct CDR3 sequences, more than 20% of them singletons. Concerning this clonotype itself: The antigen remains undetermined.

The treatment here: approximately 9-day PBMC culture with coronavirus spike peptide pools or control peptides (ViraFEST assay). Points from the study as a whole: Investigators enrolled relatively few convalescent patients and included no early post-infection timepoints.

The clonotype was recovered from a human donor who had recovered from COVID-19. V usage is TRBV6-1 and J usage is TRBJ1-1; 7 bases fit TRBD1. The material was CD4+ T cells from blood, cultured in vitro, obtained after SARS-CoV-2 vaccination. The DNA for the CDR3 is TGTGCCAGCAGTGAGACAGGGATGAGAGCTGAAGCTTTCTTT. Amino acid sequence: CASSETGMRAEAFF.